A selection of T cell receptor beta chains follows, all from one sample in a study of spatial heterogeneity in lung cancer. MiXCR, run by TCRdb on the 5' RACE reads, gives a single entry per CDR3 protein. The profile shows over a thousand distinct CDR3 sequences, about 6.5% of them singletons. Sample: normal lung tissue next to the tumor, taken at surgery. The receptor source for this set is a male donor with early-stage non-small cell lung cancer. The CDR3 runs from the conserved cysteine through the conserved F or W. A D gene is named only where the DNA matches it firmly. A row's size may be missing; if present it is once, few, many or a size class.

clone_size,j_call,v_call,d_call,cdr3_aa,cdr3_nt
large,TRBJ2-2,TRBV7-2,TRBD2,CATKETSNINEELFF,TGTGCCACCAAAGAGACTAGCAATATAAACGAGGAGCTGTTTTTT
medium-sized,TRBJ2-5,TRBV5-5,TRBD2,CASSLLAGGRGETQYF,TGTGCCAGCAGCTTGTTAGCGGGGGGCCGCGGGGAGACCCAGTACTTC
-,TRBJ1-2,TRBV12-3/TRBV12-4,-,CASSFRASHGYTF,TGTGCCAGCAGTTTCCGGGCCTCACATGGCTACACCTTC
medium-sized,TRBJ2-3,TRBV28,-,CASSLLGLAESTDTQYF,TGTGCCAGCAGTTTATTAGGGCTAGCCGAAAGCACAGATACGCAGTATTTT
medium-sized,TRBJ1-2,TRBV28,-,CASSGAEANYGYTF,TGTGCCAGCAGTGGGGCGGAAGCTAACTATGGCTACACCTTC
medium-sized,TRBJ1-6,TRBV5-1,-,CASSPSLSKNSPLHF,TGCGCCAGCAGCCCCTCGCTATCGAAAAATTCACCCCTCCACTTT
-,TRBJ2-1,TRBV9,TRBD1,CASSAGQGTGVEQFF,TGTGCCAGCAGCGCGGGACAGGGGACAGGTGTTGAGCAGTTCTTC
large,TRBJ2-7,TRBV29-1,-,CSVATNRDSYEQYF,TGCAGCGTTGCAACGAACAGGGACTCCTACGAGCAGTACTTC
large,TRBJ2-3,TRBV28,TRBD2,CASSPLSREGRVSKDTQYF,TGTGCCAGCAGTCCCCTCTCGCGGGAGGGCCGGGTTTCGAAAGATACGCAGTATTTT
medium-sized,TRBJ2-6,TRBV3-1,-,CASSQGGAVGPGANVLTF,TGTGCCAGCAGCCAAGGCGGTGCAGTGGGGCCTGGGGCCAACGTCCTGACTTTC
medium-sized,TRBJ2-6,TRBV5-1,-,CASSSGVGANVLTF,TGCGCCAGCAGCTCAGGGGTTGGGGCCAACGTCCTGACTTTC
medium-sized,TRBJ1-5,TRBV6-1,-,CASRISDLLGQPQHF,TGTGCCAGCAGGATCTCCGACTTACTGGGGCAGCCCCAGCATTTT
-,TRBJ2-7,TRBV28,-,CASTGLTYEQYF,TGTGCCAGCACGGGGCTAACCTACGAGCAGTACTTC
few,TRBJ1-2,TRBV30,-,CAWSSGAGRYGYTF,TGTGCCTGGAGTTCCGGGGCAGGACGCTATGGCTACACCTTC
medium-sized,TRBJ2-5,TRBV5-6,TRBD1,CASRDRTGQETQYF,TGTGCCAGCAGGGACCGGACAGGCCAAGAGACCCAGTACTTC
medium-sized,TRBJ2-5,TRBV7-2,-,CASSPARSGTQYF,TGTGCCAGCAGCCCCGCCCGTTCAGGGACCCAGTACTTC
medium-sized,TRBJ1-1,TRBV29-1,-,CSVVGQLMNTEAFF,TGCAGCGTTGTGGGGCAGCTGATGAACACTGAAGCTTTCTTT
medium-sized,TRBJ1-5,TRBV3-1,TRBD1,CASSYGTGAQPQHF,TGTGCCAGCAGTTATGGAACAGGGGCTCAGCCCCAGCATTTT
medium-sized,TRBJ1-2,TRBV7-8,-,CASPRSGAPGYTF,TGTGCCAGCCCGAGATCGGGGGCGCCTGGCTACACCTTC
medium-sized,TRBJ2-1,TRBV6-2/TRBV6-3,TRBD2,CASSSLGSGGYNEQFF,TGTGCCAGCAGTTCCCTCGGGAGCGGGGGCTACAATGAGCAGTTCTTC
medium-sized,TRBJ2-3,TRBV7-2,-,CASSQLTDTQYF,TGTGCCAGCAGCCAATTGACAGATACGCAGTATTTT
many,TRBJ2-4,TRBV6-1,TRBD1,CASSGVWTGVRNRAKNIQYF,TGTGCCAGCAGTGGGGTGTGGACAGGGGTACGAAATAGGGCCAAAAACATTCAGTACTTC
medium-sized,TRBJ1-4,TRBV10-3,TRBD1,CAASGGSNEKLFF,TGTGCCGCCTCAGGGGGCTCTAATGAAAAACTGTTTTTT